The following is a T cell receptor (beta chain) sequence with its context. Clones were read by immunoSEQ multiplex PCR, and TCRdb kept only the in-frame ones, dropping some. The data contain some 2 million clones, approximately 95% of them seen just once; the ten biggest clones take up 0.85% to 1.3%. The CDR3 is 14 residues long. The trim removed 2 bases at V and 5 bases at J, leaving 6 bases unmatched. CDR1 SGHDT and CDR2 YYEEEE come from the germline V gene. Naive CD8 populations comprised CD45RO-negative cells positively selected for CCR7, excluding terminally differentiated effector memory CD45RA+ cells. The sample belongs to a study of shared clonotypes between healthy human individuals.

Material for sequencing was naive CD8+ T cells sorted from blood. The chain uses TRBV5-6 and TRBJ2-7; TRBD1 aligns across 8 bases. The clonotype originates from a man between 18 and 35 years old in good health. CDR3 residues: CASSFGQGRNEQYF. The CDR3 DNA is TGTGCCAGCAGCTTTGGACAGGGACGCAACGAGCAGTACTTC.